This record covers a single T cell receptor (beta chain). These data are taken from a study of blood T cells in healthy people across ages. Next came a second PCR, run for about 7 to 12 cycles, which used a sample-barcoded 5' primer along with a J-beta primer mix. MiXCR, run by TCRdb on the 5' RACE reads, gives a single entry per CDR3 protein. The profile covers fewer than 1.5 million distinct CDR3 sequences, with around 39% appearing a single time and 6.5% to 10% taken by the ten largest. The source material was blood. The sequence was obtained from a woman aged 18-29 years in good health.

In DNA, the CDR3 is TGTGCCAGCAGCTTGGTAGCGGGAGTCTACGAGCAGTACTTC. It codes for CASSLVAGVYEQYF. V is TRBV5-6 and J is TRBJ2-7, with 9 positions matching TRBD2. The CDR3 runs to 14 residues. CDR1 SGHDT and CDR2 YYEEEE come from the germline V gene. The V segment lost 0 bases and the J segment 3 bases; nucleotides outside the gene matches: 1.